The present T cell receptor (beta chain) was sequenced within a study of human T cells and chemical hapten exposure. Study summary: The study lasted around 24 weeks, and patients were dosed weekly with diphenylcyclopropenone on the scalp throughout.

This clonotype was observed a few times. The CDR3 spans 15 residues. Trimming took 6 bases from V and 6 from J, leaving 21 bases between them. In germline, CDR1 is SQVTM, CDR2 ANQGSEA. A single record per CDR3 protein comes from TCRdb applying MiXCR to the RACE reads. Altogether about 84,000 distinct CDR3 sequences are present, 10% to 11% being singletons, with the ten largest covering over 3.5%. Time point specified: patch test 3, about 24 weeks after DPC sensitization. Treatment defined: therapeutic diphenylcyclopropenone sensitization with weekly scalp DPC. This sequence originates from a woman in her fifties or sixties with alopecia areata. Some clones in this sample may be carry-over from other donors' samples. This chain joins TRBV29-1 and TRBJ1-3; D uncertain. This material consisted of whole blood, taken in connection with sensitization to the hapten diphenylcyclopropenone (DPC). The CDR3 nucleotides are TGCAGCGTGACCCTCGGGCTAGCGACCGAAAACACCATATATTTT. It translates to CSVTLGLATENTIYF.